This entry concerns a single T cell receptor (beta chain). In the original workflow: Cell counts per sample came from amplifying reference gene primers. TCRdb's copy holds only in-frame clones and misses some; the assay was immunoSEQ multiplex PCR. The V and J calls and clone size are taken from that table; D and trimming were inferred from the DNA. Of about 130,000 clones listed, 88% are singletons. This sample is part of a study of blood T cell repertoires in COVID-19. Germline CDR1 and CDR2: MGHRA and YSYEKL. Trimming took 1 base from V and 5 from J, leaving 14 bases between them. The CDR3 loop spans 15 amino acids.

The J gene is TRBJ1-2, the V gene TRBV4-1; possibly TRBD1 for D (6 bases). The TCR originated in a man between 45 and 60 years old with acute or convalescent COVID-19. Sample: peripheral blood. The CDR3 here is CASSQVSRGDYGYTF. DNA for the CDR3: TGCGCCAGCAGCCAAGTGTCCAGGGGAGATTATGGCTACACCTTC.